The next 8 T cell receptor beta chains were all read from a single sample in a study of blood T cell repertoires in COVID-19. Measured with immunoSEQ multiplex PCR; TCRdb has only the in-frame clones, and not every one. Found here are 110,000 to 150,000 clones, 70% to 90% of them singletons; the top ten hold 11%. The specimen was peripheral blood. The origin of the receptors is a woman of 80 years or more with acute or convalescent COVID-19.

The rearrangement links TRBV3-1 (or the pseudogene TRBV3-2) to TRBJ1-6, with 8 bases matching TRBD1. With 3 bases clipped from V and 6 bases from J, the junction kept 10 bases outside the gene matches. Germline V CDR1 and CDR2: LGHDT, YNNKEL (reference sequence). The CDR3 sequence is 17 residues long. Here the CDR3 DNA reads TGTGCCAGCAGCCACCCCGACAGGGGCGGGGGTAATTCACCCCTCCACTTT. This sequence encodes CASSHPDRGGGNSPLHF.

The genes are TRBV5-1 and TRBJ2-1; unclear D gene. From germline, CDR1 is SGHRS and CDR2 YFSETQ. The CDR3 is 14 residues long. Trimming took off 5 bases at V and 7 bases at J, with 16 bases between the two ends. For the CDR3, the DNA is TGCGCCAGCAGTCTGGAGCCTCACCTGAATGAGCAGTTCTTC. Its translation: CASSLEPHLNEQFF.

The chain joins TRBV5-1 to TRBJ1-1; 7 bases match TRBD1. Per the germline V gene, CDR1 is SGHRS and CDR2 is YFSETQ. The CDR3 covers 15 residues. V trimming: 4 bases; J trimming: 4 bases; junction bases outside the gene matches: 10. The CDR3 reads CASSTLGGDSTEAFF. The CDR3 DNA reads TGCGCCAGCAGCACCCTAGGGGGCGACAGCACTGAAGCTTTCTTT.

The chain carries TRBV30 and TRBJ1-2; TRBD1 matches at 8 bases. V lost 2 bases to trimming and J lost 5 bases; unmatched junction nucleotides: 13. CDR1 GTSNPN and CDR2 SVGIG come from the germline V gene (reference sequence). The CDR3 sequence is 16 residues long. Written as DNA, the CDR3 is TGTGCCTGGAGTTCTCGATGGGGACAGGAAAATTATGGCTACACCTTC. Amino acid sequence: CAWSSRWGQENYGYTF. The full variable domain, rest sourced from reference TRBV30 and TRBJ1-2, is SQTIHQWPATLVQPVGSPLSLECTVEGTSNPNLYWYRQAAGRGLQLLFYSVGIGQISSEVPQNLSASRPQDRQFILSSKKLLLSDSGFYLCAWSSRWGQENYGYTFGSGTRLTVV.

The genes are TRBV5-1 and TRBJ1-1; TRBD1 matches at 9 bases. V trimming: 4 bases; J trimming: 4 bases; junction bases outside the gene matches: 5. Germline V gene data show CDR1 as SGHRS and CDR2 as YFSETQ. The CDR3 contains 14 residues. The CDR3 spells CASSPLQGATEAFF. The CDR3 DNA is TGCGCCAGCAGCCCCCTACAGGGGGCCACTGAAGCTTTCTTT.

A few counts support this clone. V usage is TRBV5-5 and J usage is TRBJ2-7; 9 bases match TRBD1. Germline V lookup: CDR1 SGHKS, CDR2 YYEKEE (reference sequence). V dropped 3 bases and J dropped 4; count of bases not matched to a gene: 5. This CDR3 comprises 14 residues. CDR3 loop: CASSSLGTGYEQYF. DNA for the CDR3: TGTGCCAGCAGCTCCCTCGGGACAGGGTACGAGCAGTACTTC.

This rearrangement joins TRBV12-3 or TRBV12-4 to TRBJ1-5; no reliable D call. This CDR3 has 12 amino acids. The V end was cut by 2 bases, the J end by 7 bases, with 6 bases between. The CDR3 here is CASSLPSQPQHF. The CDR3 DNA sequence: TGTGCCAGCAGTTTACCTTCGCAGCCCCAGCATTTT.

V gene TRBV6-5 combines with J gene TRBJ2-1; D is ambiguous. Per the germline V gene, CDR1 is MNHEY and CDR2 is SVGAGI. The germline V and J ends were trimmed by 0 bases and 0 bases, with 9 bases remaining between them. This CDR3 has 16 residues. CDR3 loop: CASSYSWQYSYNEQFF. DNA for the CDR3: TGTGCCAGCAGTTACTCGTGGCAGTACTCCTACAATGAGCAGTTCTTC.